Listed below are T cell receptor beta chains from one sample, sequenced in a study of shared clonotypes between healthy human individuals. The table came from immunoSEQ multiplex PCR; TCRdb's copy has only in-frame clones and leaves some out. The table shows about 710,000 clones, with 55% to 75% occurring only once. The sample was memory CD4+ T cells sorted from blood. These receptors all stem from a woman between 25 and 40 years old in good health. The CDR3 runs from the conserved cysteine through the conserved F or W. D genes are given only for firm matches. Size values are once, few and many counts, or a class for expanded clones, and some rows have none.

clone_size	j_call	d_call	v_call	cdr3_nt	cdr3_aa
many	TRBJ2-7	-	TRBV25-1	TGTGCCAGCAGTGAAGAGGGCAACTACGAGCAGTACTTC	CASSEEGNYEQYF
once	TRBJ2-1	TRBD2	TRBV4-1	TGCGCCAGCAAACTAGCGGGAGGGCCGGGTGAGCAGTTCTTC	CASKLAGGPGEQFF
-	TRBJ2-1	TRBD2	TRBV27	TGTGCCAGCAGTACCCGGACTAGCGGGAGGGTTGATGAGCAGTTCTTC	CASSTRTSGRVDEQFF
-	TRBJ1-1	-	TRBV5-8	TGTGCCAGCAGCCTGACAGGAGCGAGGACTGAAGCTTTCTTT	CASSLTGARTEAFF
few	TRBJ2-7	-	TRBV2	TGTGCCAGCAGGGAACAGGGAAGCTCCTACGAGCAGTACTTC	CASREQGSSYEQYF
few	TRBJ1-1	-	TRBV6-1	TGTGCCAGCATGAAGGAGAACACTGAAGCTTTCTTT	CASMKENTEAFF
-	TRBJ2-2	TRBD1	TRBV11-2	TGTGCCAGCAGCTCCTACTGGACAGGGGGCAACACCGGGGAGCTGTTTTTT	CASSSYWTGGNTGELFF
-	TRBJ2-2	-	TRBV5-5	TGTGCCAGCAGCTTGGAAGTAGCCGCCGGGGAGCTGTTTTTT	CASSLEVAAGELFF
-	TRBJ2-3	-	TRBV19	TGTGCCAGTAGTCTCCTGACTAGCACAGATACGCAGTATTTT	CASSLLTSTDTQYF
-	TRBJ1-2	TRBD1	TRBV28	TGTGCCAGCAGTTTAAACCCCGGACAGGGGGCTGGCTACACCTTC	CASSLNPGQGAGYTF
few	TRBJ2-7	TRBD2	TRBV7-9	TGTGCCAGCAGCTCCCTGGGACTAGTGGGCGAGCAGTACTTC	CASSSLGLVGEQYF
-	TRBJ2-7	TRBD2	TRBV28	TGTGCCAGCACCCGAGGGCTAGCGGGAGACGTGCAGTACTTC	CASTRGLAGDVQYF
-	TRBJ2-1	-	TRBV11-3	TGTGCCAGCAGCTTAGCTCTGACTGCTAATGAGCAGTTCTTC	CASSLALTANEQFF
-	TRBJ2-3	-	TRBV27	TGTGCCAGCAGTTTTTGGGAGCGAGATACGCAGTATTTT	CASSFWERDTQYF
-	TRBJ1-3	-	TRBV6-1	TGTGCCAGCCAAACGAGGGGATCCTCTGGAAACACCATATATTTT	CASQTRGSSGNTIYF
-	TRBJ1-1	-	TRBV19	TGTGCCAGTAGTATAGGTTCAGGGGTCTGGACTGAAGCTTTCTTT	CASSIGSGVWTEAFF
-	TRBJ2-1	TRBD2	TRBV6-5	TGTGCCAGCGGGCTCGGGACTAGCGGGAGTAATGAGCAGTTCTTC	CASGLGTSGSNEQFF
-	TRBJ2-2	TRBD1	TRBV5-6	TGTGCCAGCAGCTTGGAGGCAGGGGGTACCGGGGAGCTGTTTTTT	CASSLEAGGTGELFF
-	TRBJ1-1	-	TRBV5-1	TGCGCCAGCAGGACCGGGACATTAGGAGAAGCTTTCTTT	CASRTGTLGEAFF
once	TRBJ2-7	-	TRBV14	TGTGCCAGCAGCCACCATTCATTTGACCTCGGGGGGCCTACCTACGAGCAGTACTTC	CASSHHSFDLGGPTYEQYF
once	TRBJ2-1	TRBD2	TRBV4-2	TGTGCCAGCGGCCCGCGAGCGGGGTACAATGAGCAGTTCTTC	CASGPRAGYNEQFF
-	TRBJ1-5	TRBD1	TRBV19	TGTGCCAGTAGTTCCGGACAGGGGTACGATCAGCCCCAGCATTTT	CASSSGQGYDQPQHF
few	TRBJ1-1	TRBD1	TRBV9	TGTGCCAGCAGCGGGACAGGACTCGGGTATGAAACTTTCTTT	CASSGTGLGYETFF
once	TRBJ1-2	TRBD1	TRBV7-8	TGTGCCAGCAGCTTAGGACAGGGTTCTAACTATGGCTACACCTTC	CASSLGQGSNYGYTF
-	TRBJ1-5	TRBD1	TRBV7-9	TGTGCCAGCAGCCGTGAAGGGGGCAGGAATCAGCCCCAGCATTTT	CASSREGGRNQPQHF
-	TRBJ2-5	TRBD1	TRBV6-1	TGTGCCAGCAGGGACAGGTTAAGGCAAGAGACCCAGTACTTC	CASRDRLRQETQYF
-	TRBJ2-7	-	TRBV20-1	TGCAGTGCTAGCCCTTGGGACGAGCAGTACTTC	CSASPWDEQYF
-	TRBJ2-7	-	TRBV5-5	TGTGCCAGCAGCACCAGGGGTAGCTCCTACGAGCAGTACTTC	CASSTRGSSYEQYF
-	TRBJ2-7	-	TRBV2	TGTGCCAGCAGTGAAGGGCCAGGGGCGATCTACGAGCAGTACTTC	CASSEGPGAIYEQYF
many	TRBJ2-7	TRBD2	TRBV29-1	TGCAGCGTCGGGACTAGCGGCTACGAGCAGTACTTC	CSVGTSGYEQYF
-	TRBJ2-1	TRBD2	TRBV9	TGTGCCAGCAACCCACTCGGGAGGGCCTACAATGAGCAGTTCTTC	CASNPLGRAYNEQFF
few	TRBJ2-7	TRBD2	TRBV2	TGTGCCAGCAGCCCCCGAGCGGGAGGGCCCTACGAGCAGTACTTC	CASSPRAGGPYEQYF
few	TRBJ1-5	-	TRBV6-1	TGTGCCAGCTCAACGTCCGGGGACAATCAGCCCCAGCATTTT	CASSTSGDNQPQHF
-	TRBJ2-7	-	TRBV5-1	TGCGCCAGCAGCTTGGACAGGAACCCCTACGAGCAGTACTTC	CASSLDRNPYEQYF
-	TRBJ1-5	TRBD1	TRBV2	TGTGCCAGCAGTGAAGGGGGGGACAGTTTCATTCAGCCCCAGCATTTT	CASSEGGDSFIQPQHF
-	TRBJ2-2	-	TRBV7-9	TGTGCCAGCAGCGTTATGTGGGGGGACGGAACCGGGGAGCTGTTTTTT	CASSVMWGDGTGELFF
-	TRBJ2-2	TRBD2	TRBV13	TGTGCCAGCAGCTCTAGCGGGAGGGCCACCGGGGAGCTGTTTTTT	CASSSSGRATGELFF
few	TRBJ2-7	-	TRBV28	TGTGCCAGCGACGCAAACCGGGGATCATACGATTACGAGCAGTACTTC	CASDANRGSYDYEQYF
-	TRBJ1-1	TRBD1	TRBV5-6	TGTGCCAGCAGCATAGGACAGGGCCTCCCTGGAGCTTTCTTT	CASSIGQGLPGAFF
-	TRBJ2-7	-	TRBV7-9	TGTGCCAGCAGCTTAGTGAACGGCGAGCAGTACTTC	CASSLVNGEQYF
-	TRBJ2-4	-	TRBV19	TGTGCCAGTAGTTCGCTAGCCAAAAACATTCAGTACTTC	CASSSLAKNIQYF
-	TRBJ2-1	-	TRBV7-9	TGTGCCAGCAGCTTATTAAGGCCCAGGAGCTACAATGAGCAGTTCTTC	CASSLLRPRSYNEQFF
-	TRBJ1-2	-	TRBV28	TGTGCCAGCAGTTCGGGGGGGCAGAGAGGCTACACCTTC	CASSSGGQRGYTF
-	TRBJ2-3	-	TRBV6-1	TGTGCCAGCAAGCCACCCCTGGGCACAGATACGCAGTATTTT	CASKPPLGTDTQYF
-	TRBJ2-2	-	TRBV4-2	TGTGCCAGCAGCCTGAATTCCATCTCCGGGGAGCTGTTTTTT	CASSLNSISGELFF
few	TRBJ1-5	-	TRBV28	TGTGCCAGCGGGTTTCACAGGGAGGGTCAGCCCCAGCATTTT	CASGFHREGQPQHF
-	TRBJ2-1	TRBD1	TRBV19	TGTGCCAGTAGTATAGAACAGGGGGGCAATGAGCAGTTCTTC	CASSIEQGGNEQFF
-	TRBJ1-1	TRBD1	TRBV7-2	TGTGCCAGCAGCTTTGGGGGACAGACACACACTGAAGCTTTCTTT	CASSFGGQTHTEAFF
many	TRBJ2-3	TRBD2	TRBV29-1	TGCAGCGGTGGGACTAGCGGGGATACGCAGTATTTT	CSGGTSGDTQYF
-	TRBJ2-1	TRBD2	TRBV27	TGTGCCAGCAGTTTACCTCTCGGGGAGGGCCCAAACGAGCAGTTCTTC	CASSLPLGEGPNEQFF
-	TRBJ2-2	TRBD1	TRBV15	TGTGCCACCAGCAGAGAACAGGGGGCCCGTGACAACCCGAACACCGGGGAGCTGTTTTTT	CATSREQGARDNPNTGELFF
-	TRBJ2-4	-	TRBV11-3	TGTGCCAGCAGCCCTGGTGCCAGGTGGGGAGGCAAAAACATTCAGTACTTC	CASSPGARWGGKNIQYF
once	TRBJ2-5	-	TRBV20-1	TGCAGTGCTAGTCTTGAGACCCAGTACTTC	CSASLETQYF
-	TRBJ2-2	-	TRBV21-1	TGTGCCAGCAGCAAGGTAATTGGTCGGGAGAACACCGGGGAGCTGTTTTTT	CASSKVIGRENTGELFF
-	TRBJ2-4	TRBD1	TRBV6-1	TGTGCCAGCAGTGATAGGCGGACAGGGGATATGTCCAAAAACATTCAGTACTTC	CASSDRRTGDMSKNIQYF
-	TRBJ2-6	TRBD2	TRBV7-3	TGTGCCAGCAGCTCCTCTGGCGGGGGGAGCGGGGCCAACGTCCTGACTTTC	CASSSSGGGSGANVLTF
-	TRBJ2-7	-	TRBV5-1	TGCGCCAGCAGCTCGGGTCCAGGGGAGTTGTACGAGCAGTACTTC	CASSSGPGELYEQYF